The T cell receptor beta chain described here comes from a study of T cells in narcolepsy. The study's findings and limits: Autoreactive HCRT-specific and TRIB2-specific clonotypes were marked in same-patient CSF-versus-blood CD4+ comparisons. No autoreactive T cell clone sequences appeared in some memory CD4+ repertoires.

Germline assignment: CDR1 SGDLS and CDR2 YYNGEE. CDR3 length: 14 residues. Notes on this clone: What it binds is unknown. At one end, the junction sequence differs from germline, possibly due to a read error.

TCRdb's table, derived via immunoSEQ multiplex PCR, lists solely in-frame clones and lacks some. The table lists 20,000 to 25,000 clones, approximately 84% of them singletons. The sequenced material came from CD45RA- memory CD4+ T cells from PBMCs. The gene calls are TRBV9 and TRBJ2-7; TRBD2 aligns across 7 bases. The sequence was collected from a human donor with narcolepsy. Here the CDR3 reads CAGSVGDYSYEQYF. CDR3 sequence (DNA): TGTGCCGGCAGCGTGGGGGACTACTCCTACGAGCAGTACTTC.